This TCR beta chain came from a study of shared clonotypes between healthy human individuals. This clone is a singleton in its sample. The germline gives CDR1 SGDLS, CDR2 YYNGEE. The CDR3 has 16 residues. The V and J ends lost 1 base and 4 bases respectively, with 14 bases between them. TCRdb's table, derived via immunoSEQ multiplex PCR, lists solely in-frame clones and lacks some. The sample includes roughly 1,500,000 clones, 98% seen only once; the top ten take under 0.45%. The receptor's source is a man aged 25 to 45 in good health. The chain combines TRBV9 with TRBJ2-2; the D gene is possibly TRBD1 (6 bases). The sequenced sample was naive CD4+ T cells sorted from blood. Documented subset: CD45RA+ positively selected. Written as DNA, the CDR3 is TGTGCCAGCAGCGTACTTTCAGGGGCAAGCACCGGGGAGCTGTTTTTT. This translates into CASSVLSGASTGELFF.